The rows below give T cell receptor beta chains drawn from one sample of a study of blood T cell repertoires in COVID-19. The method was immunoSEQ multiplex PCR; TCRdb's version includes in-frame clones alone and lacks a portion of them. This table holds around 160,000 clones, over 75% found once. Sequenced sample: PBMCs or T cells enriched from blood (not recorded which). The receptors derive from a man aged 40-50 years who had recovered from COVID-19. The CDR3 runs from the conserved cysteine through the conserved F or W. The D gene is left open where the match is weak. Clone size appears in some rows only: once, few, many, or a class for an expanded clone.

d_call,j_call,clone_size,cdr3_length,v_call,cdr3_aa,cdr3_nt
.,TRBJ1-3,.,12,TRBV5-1,CASSLTGNTIYF,TGCGCCAGCAGTCTAACTGGAAACACCATATATTTT
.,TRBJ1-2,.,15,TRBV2,CASSEREGFDYGYTF,TGTGCCAGCAGTGAAAGGGAGGGGTTCGACTATGGCTACACCTTC
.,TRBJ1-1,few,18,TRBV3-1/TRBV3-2,CASSQPGGTGTRNTEAFF,TGTGCCAGCAGCCAACCGGGGGGAACCGGGACAAGAAACACTGAAGCTTTCTTT
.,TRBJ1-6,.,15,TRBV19,CASIRGSGDNSPLHF,TGTGCCAGTATCCGCGGGAGCGGGGATAATTCACCCCTCCACTTT
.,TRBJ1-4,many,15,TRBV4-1,CASSLRGTSNEKLFF,TGCGCCAGCAGCCTACGAGGCACCAGTAATGAAAAACTGTTTTTT
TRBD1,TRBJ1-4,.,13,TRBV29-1,CSVVQGGNEKLFF,TGCAGCGTTGTTCAGGGGGGTAATGAAAAACTGTTTTTT
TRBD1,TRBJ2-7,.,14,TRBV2,CASRLQGARYEQYF,TGTGCCAGCAGACTACAGGGGGCAAGGTACGAGCAGTACTTC
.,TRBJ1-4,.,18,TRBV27,CASSRTGPSGATNEKLFF,TGTGCCAGCAGCCGCACCGGACCATCCGGGGCAACTAATGAAAAACTGTTTTTT
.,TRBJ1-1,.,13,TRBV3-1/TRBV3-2,CASSRRMNTEAFF,TGTGCCAGCAGCCGTAGAATGAACACTGAAGCTTTCTTT
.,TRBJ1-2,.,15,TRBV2,CASSEQGQLNYGYTF,TGTGCCAGCAGTGAACAGGGTCAACTTAACTATGGCTACACCTTC
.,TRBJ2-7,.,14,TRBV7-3,CASSPTNKRYEQYF,TGTGCCAGCAGCCCGACGAATAAGAGGTACGAGCAGTACTTC
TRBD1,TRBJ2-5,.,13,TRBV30,CAADRGRRETQYF,TGTGCCGCCGACAGGGGGCGAAGGGAGACCCAGTACTTC
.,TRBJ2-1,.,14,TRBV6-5,CASGLGGQLNEQFF,TGTGCCAGCGGGCTCGGGGGGCAACTCAATGAGCAGTTCTTC
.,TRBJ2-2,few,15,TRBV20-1,CSASRPGGPTGELFF,TGCAGTGCTAGTCGTCCGGGGGGCCCCACCGGGGAGCTGTTTTTT
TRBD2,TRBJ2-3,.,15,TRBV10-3,CAISESRGVTDTQYF,TGTGCCATCAGTGAGTCCCGGGGGGTCACAGATACGCAGTATTTT